The 3 T cell receptor beta chains below were found in one sample sequenced in a study of long-term antiretroviral therapy in people with HIV. The libraries were made with immunoSEQ v3.0 at survey level. The table came from immunoSEQ multiplex PCR; TCRdb's copy has only in-frame clones and leaves some out. The sample has fewer than 45,000 clones, around 82% seen once. The sample in question was unsorted PBMCs, obtained 0.3 years after starting antiretroviral therapy. Source of these receptors: a man aged 18 to 30 with HIV.

The chain has TRBV11-3 and TRBJ2-5; D tentatively fits TRBD1 or TRBD2 (5 bases each). V dropped 1 base and J dropped 4 bases, with 10 bases sitting between them. The CDR3 has 14 residues. CDR1 is SGHNT, CDR2 YENEEA, per germline. Here the CDR3 reads CASSLGKGTETQYF. The CDR3 DNA reads as TGTGCCAGCAGCTTAGGTAAAGGGACAGAGACCCAGTACTTC.

This chain links TRBV28 with TRBJ2-7; D possibly corresponds to TRBD1 (5 bases). The length of the CDR3 is 14 residues. V was cut by 6 bases and J by 0 bases, with 12 bases left in between. Germline loops: CDR1 MDHEN, CDR2 SYDVKM. This chain's CDR3 is CASRSLDSSYEQYF. As DNA, the CDR3 is TGTGCCAGCAGGTCACTCGACAGCTCCTACGAGCAGTACTTC.

This clone came up once. The rearrangement links TRBV4-2 to TRBJ2-3; D is uncertain. Germline assignment: CDR1 LGHNA and CDR2 YNFKEQ. This CDR3 contains 15 residues. Trimming removed 4 bases at V and 2 bases at J, with 13 bases between. The CDR3 nucleotides are TGTGCCAGCAGCCCACGTAGGAGCCCCACAGATACGCAGTATTTT. It yields the protein CASSPRRSPTDTQYF.